A selection of T cell receptor beta chains follows, all from one sample in a study of radiation and T cells in renal cell carcinoma. Sequenced by immunoSEQ multiplex PCR; TCRdb stores in-frame clones only, minus some. This table has some 130,000 clones, about 81% appearing once. The sequenced sample was blood, obtained from a patient whose treatment included radiotherapy and nephrectomy. The origin of the receptors is a woman aged 55 to 70 with renal cell carcinoma. Each CDR3 is given with its conserved first and last residue. A D gene is named only where the DNA matches it firmly. The size field is filled for only some rows; it gives once, few, many or a size class.

d_call: TRBD1; j_call: TRBJ1-1; v_call: TRBV6-5; clone_size: few; cdr3_nt: TGTGCCAGCACACTCAGGGGGTCGAACACTGAAGCTTTCTTT; cdr3_aa: CASTLRGSNTEAFF
d_call: TRBD2; j_call: TRBJ2-1; v_call: TRBV15; clone_size: .; cdr3_nt: TGTGCCACCGGGCGGGGGGGGCCGGGCTTCTACAATGAGCAGTTCTTC; cdr3_aa: CATGRGGPGFYNEQFF
d_call: .; j_call: TRBJ2-2; v_call: TRBV21-1; clone_size: .; cdr3_nt: TGTGCCAGCAGCGGAGGAACCGGGACAGGGCCCACCGGGGAGCTGTTTTTT; cdr3_aa: CASSGGTGTGPTGELFF
d_call: TRBD1; j_call: TRBJ2-2; v_call: TRBV19; clone_size: .; cdr3_nt: TGTGCCAGTAGTTCCGGGACAGGGAGGAACACCGGGGAGCTGTTTTTT; cdr3_aa: CASSSGTGRNTGELFF
d_call: .; j_call: TRBJ1-1; v_call: TRBV19; clone_size: .; cdr3_nt: TGTGCCAGTACCCCCTGGGCCTCGAACACTGAAGCTTTCTTT; cdr3_aa: CASTPWASNTEAFF
d_call: .; j_call: TRBJ2-7; v_call: TRBV9; clone_size: .; cdr3_nt: TGTGCCAGCAGCGCTGGGGACACTTCCTACGAGCAGTACTTC; cdr3_aa: CASSAGDTSYEQYF
d_call: .; j_call: TRBJ1-1; v_call: TRBV5-1; clone_size: .; cdr3_nt: TGCGCCAGCAGCTCCAGTACGGAGAACACTGAAGCTTTCTTT; cdr3_aa: CASSSSTENTEAFF
d_call: TRBD1; j_call: TRBJ2-7; v_call: TRBV27; clone_size: .; cdr3_nt: TGTGCCAGCAGTTTTGGGACAGGGGATTACGAGCAGTACTTC; cdr3_aa: CASSFGTGDYEQYF
d_call: .; j_call: TRBJ1-2; v_call: TRBV7-2; clone_size: .; cdr3_nt: TGTGCCAGCAGCTACTACGACAGGCCGGGGCGTGGTGGCTACACCTTC; cdr3_aa: CASSYYDRPGRGGYTF
d_call: TRBD2; j_call: TRBJ2-5; v_call: TRBV23-1; clone_size: .; cdr3_nt: TGCGCCAGCCAAGTCAACCTCGGGCGGGGGGATCAAGAGACCCAGTACTTC; cdr3_aa: CASQVNLGRGDQETQYF